This TCR beta chain was obtained from a study of blood T cell repertoires in COVID-19. Clones were sequenced by immunoSEQ multiplex PCR, and TCRdb holds only the in-frame ones, with some missing. The table includes tens of thousands of clones, around 84% detected once. This CDR3 has 14 amino acids. V dropped 2 bases and J dropped 8 bases, with 15 bases sitting between them. Germline V gene lookup returns CDR1 LGHDT and CDR2 YNNKEL (reference sequence). The chain combines TRBV3-1 (or the pseudogene TRBV3-2) with TRBJ1-1, with a possible D match to TRBD1 (6 bases). This TCR was sampled from an elderly man with acute or convalescent COVID-19. The sequencing sample was made of peripheral blood. The CDR3 region has the DNA TGTGCCAGCAGCCAAAATACAGGGATCTCCGAAGCTTTCTTT. This encodes CASSQNTGISEAFF.